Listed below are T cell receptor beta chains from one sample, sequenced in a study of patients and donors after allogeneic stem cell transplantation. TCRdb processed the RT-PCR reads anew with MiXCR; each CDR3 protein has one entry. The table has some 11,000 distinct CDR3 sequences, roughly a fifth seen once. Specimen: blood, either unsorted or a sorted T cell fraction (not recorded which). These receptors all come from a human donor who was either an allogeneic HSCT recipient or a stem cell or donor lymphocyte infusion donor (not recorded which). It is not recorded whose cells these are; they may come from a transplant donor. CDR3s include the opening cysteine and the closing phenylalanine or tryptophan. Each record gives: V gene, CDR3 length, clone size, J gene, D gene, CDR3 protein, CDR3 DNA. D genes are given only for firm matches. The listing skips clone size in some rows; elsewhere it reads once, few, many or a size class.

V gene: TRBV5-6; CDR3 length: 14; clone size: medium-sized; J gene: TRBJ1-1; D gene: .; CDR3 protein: CASSPIEGDTEAFF; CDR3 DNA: TGTGCCAGCAGCCCCATCGAAGGGGACACTGAAGCTTTCTTT
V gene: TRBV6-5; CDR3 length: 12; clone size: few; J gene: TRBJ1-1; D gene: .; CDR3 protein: CASSYGGTEAFF; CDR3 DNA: TGTGCCAGCAGTTACGGCGGGACTGAAGCTTTCTTT
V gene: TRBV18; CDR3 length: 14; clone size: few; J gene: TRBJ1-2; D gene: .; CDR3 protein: CASSPTRGLESYTF; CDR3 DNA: TGTGCCAGCTCACCGACCCGGGGGCTGGAAAGCTACACCTTC
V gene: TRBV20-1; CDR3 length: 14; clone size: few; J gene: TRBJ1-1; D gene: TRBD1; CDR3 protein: CSARGQGAGTEAFF; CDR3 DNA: TGCAGTGCTAGGGGACAGGGGGCTGGGACTGAAGCTTTCTTT
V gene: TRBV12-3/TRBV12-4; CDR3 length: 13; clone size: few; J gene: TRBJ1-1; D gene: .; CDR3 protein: CASRPGTNTEAFF; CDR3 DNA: TGTGCCAGCAGGCCCGGGACGAACACTGAAGCTTTCTTT
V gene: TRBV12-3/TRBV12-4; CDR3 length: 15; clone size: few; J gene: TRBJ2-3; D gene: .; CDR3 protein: CASSLGGRVTDTQYF; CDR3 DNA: TGTGCCAGCAGTTTAGGGGGACGAGTCACAGATACGCAGTATTTT
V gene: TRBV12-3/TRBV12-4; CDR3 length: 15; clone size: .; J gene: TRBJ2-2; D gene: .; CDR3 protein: CASSLGLAHTGELFF; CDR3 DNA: TGTGCCAGCAGTTTGGGGCTAGCGCACACCGGGGAGCTGTTTTTT
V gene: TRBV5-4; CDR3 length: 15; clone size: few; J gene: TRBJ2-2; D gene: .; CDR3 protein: CASSTEFGNTGELFF; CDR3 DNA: TGTGCCAGCAGCACTGAATTTGGTAACACCGGGGAGCTGTTTTTT
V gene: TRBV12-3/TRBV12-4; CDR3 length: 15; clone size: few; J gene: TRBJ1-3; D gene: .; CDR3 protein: CASSLGGPAGNTIYF; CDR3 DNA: TGTGCCAGCAGTTTAGGGGGTCCGGCTGGAAACACCATATATTTT
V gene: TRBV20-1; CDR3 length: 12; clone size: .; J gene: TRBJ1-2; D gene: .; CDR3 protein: CSARQTNYGYTF; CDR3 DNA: TGCAGTGCTAGACAAACTAACTATGGCTACACCTTC
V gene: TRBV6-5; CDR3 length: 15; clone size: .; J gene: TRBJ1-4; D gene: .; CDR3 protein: CASGLTGTPSEKLFF; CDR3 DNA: TGTGCCAGCGGCCTGACCGGGACACCATCCGAAAAACTGTTTTTT
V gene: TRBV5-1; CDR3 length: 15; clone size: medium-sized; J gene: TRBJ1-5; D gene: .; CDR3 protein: CASSLREGTNQPQHF; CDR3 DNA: TGCGCCAGCAGCTTGAGGGAGGGGACTAATCAGCCCCAGCATTTT
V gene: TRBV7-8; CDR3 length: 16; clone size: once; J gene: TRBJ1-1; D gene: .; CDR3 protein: CASSTNPLSANTEAFF; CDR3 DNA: TGTGCCAGCAGCACAAACCCCCTATCAGCGAACACTGAAGCTTTCTTT
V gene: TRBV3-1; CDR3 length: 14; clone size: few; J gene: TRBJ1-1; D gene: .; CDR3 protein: CASSQGHRDTEAFF; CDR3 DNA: TGTGCCAGCAGCCAAGGACACCGGGACACTGAAGCTTTCTTT
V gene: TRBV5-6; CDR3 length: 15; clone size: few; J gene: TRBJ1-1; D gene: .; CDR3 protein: CASSLLTRDFAEAFF; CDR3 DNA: TGTGCCAGCAGCTTACTGACACGGGATTTTGCTGAAGCTTTCTTT
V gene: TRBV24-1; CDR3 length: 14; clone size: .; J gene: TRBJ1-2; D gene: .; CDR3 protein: CATSDSTENYGYTF; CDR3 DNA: TGTGCCACCAGTGATTCGACAGAGAACTATGGCTACACCTTC
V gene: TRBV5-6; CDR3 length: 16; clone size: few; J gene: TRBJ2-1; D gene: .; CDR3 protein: CASSLRGRFMFAEQFF; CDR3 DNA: TGTGCCAGCAGCTTGAGGGGCAGGTTCATGTTTGCTGAGCAGTTCTTC
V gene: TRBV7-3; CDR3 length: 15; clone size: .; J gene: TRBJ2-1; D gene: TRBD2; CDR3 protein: CASSASGGALYEQFF; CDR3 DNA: TGTGCCAGCAGCGCGAGCGGGGGGGCATTGTATGAGCAGTTCTTC
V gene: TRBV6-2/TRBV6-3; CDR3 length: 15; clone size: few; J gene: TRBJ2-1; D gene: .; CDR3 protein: CASSYVGLDYNEQFF; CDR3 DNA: TGTGCCAGCAGTTACGTTGGTCTAGACTACAATGAGCAGTTCTTC
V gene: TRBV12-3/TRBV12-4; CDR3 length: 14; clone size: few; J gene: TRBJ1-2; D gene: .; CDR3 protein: CASTFWATGYGYTF; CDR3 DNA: TGTGCCAGCACCTTCTGGGCGACAGGTTACGGCTACACCTTC
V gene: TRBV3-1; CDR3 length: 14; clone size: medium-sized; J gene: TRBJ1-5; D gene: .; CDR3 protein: CASSRGNSNQPQHF; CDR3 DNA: TGTGCCAGCAGCCGGGGTAATAGCAATCAGCCCCAGCATTTT
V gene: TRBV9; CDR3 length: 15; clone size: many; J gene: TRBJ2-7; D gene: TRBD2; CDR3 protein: CASSVEPGVAGEQYF; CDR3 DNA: TGTGCCAGCAGCGTAGAACCTGGGGTAGCGGGGGAGCAGTACTTC
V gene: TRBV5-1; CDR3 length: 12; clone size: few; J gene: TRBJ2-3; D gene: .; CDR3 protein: CASSLVWDTQYF; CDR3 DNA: TGCGCCAGCAGCTTGGTTTGGGATACGCAGTATTTT
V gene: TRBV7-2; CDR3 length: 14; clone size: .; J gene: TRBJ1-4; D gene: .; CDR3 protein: CASSLLQGHEKLFF; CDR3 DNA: TGTGCCAGCAGCTTACTGCAGGGCCATGAAAAACTGTTTTTT
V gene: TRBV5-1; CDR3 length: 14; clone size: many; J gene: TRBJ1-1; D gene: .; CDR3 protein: CASSLGGGNTEAFF; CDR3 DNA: TGCGCCAGCAGCTTGGGCGGAGGGAACACTGAAGCTTTCTTT
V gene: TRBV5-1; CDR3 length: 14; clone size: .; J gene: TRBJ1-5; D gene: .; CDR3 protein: CASSPGVGNQPQHF; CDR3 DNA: TGCGCCAGCAGCCCGGGGGTGGGCAATCAGCCCCAGCATTTT
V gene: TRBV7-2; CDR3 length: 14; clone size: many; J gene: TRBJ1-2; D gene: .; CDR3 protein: CASSRTGSSYGYTF; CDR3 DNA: TGTGCCAGCAGCCGTACAGGGTCTAGCTATGGCTACACCTTC
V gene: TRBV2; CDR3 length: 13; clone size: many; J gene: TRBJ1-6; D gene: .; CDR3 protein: CASSRDTHSPLHF; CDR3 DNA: TGTGCCAGCAGCCGGGACACGCATTCACCCCTCCACTTT
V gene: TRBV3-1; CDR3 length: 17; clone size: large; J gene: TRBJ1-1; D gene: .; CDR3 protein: CASSQEGGLGMNTEAFF; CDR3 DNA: TGTGCCAGCAGCCAAGAGGGTGGGCTTGGGATGAACACTGAAGCTTTCTTT
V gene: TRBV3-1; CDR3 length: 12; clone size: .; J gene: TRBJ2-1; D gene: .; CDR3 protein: CASTLLGQEQFF; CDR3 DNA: TGTGCCAGCACCCTCCTGGGCCAGGAGCAGTTCTTC
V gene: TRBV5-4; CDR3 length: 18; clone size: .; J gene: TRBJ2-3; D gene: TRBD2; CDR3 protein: CASSLDRLRTSGTDTQYF; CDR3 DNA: TGTGCCAGCAGCTTGGACAGACTACGGACTAGCGGCACAGATACGCAGTATTTT
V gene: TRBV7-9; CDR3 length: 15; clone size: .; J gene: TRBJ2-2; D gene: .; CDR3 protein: CASSLRLANTGELFF; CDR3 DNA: TGTGCCAGCAGCTTACGATTAGCGAACACCGGGGAGCTGTTTTTT
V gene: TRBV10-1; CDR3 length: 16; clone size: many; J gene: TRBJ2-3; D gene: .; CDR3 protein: CASSELGGAGTDTQYF; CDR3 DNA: TGCGCCAGCAGTGAGTTGGGGGGGGCCGGCACAGATACGCAGTATTTT
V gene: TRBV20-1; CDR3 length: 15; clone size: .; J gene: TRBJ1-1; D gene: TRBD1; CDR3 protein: CSARPPDRGYTEAFF; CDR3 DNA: TGCAGTGCTAGACCCCCGGACAGGGGATACACTGAAGCTTTCTTT
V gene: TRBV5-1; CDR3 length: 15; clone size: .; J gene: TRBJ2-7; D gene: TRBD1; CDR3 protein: CASSDRTGSRGEQYF; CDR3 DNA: TGCGCCAGCAGCGATAGGACAGGATCAAGGGGGGAGCAGTACTTC
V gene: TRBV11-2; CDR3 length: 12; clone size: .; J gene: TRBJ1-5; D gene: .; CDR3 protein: CASSILGQPQHF; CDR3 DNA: TGTGCCAGCAGCATTCTGGGCCAGCCCCAGCATTTT
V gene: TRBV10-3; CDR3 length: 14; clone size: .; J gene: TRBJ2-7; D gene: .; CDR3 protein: CAIGDLTSSYEQYF; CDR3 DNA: TGTGCCATCGGTGACTTAACTAGCTCCTACGAGCAGTACTTC
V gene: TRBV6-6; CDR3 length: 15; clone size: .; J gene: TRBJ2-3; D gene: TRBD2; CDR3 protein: CASRNSGGITDTQYF; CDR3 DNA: TGTGCCAGCAGAAATAGCGGGGGGATCACAGATACGCAGTATTTT
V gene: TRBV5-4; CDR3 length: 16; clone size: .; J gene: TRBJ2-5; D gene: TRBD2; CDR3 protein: CASSLASGGAVETQYF; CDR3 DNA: TGTGCCAGCAGCTTGGCTAGCGGGGGGGCCGTAGAGACCCAGTACTTC
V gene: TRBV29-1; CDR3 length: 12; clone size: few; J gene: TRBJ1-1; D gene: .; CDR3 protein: CSVVLGDFWAFF; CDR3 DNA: TGCAGCGTTGTTCTGGGAGATTTTTGGGCTTTCTTT
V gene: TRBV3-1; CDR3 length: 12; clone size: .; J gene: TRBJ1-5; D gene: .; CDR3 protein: CASSQEDQPQHF; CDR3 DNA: TGTGCCAGCAGCCAAGAAGATCAGCCCCAGCATTTT
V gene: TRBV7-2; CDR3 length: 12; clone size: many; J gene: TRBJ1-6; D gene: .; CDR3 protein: CASSLIGSPLHF; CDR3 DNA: TGTGCCAGCAGCTTAATAGGCTCACCCCTCCACTTT
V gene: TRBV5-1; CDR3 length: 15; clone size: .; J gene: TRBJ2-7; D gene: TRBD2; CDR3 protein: CASSLTSGSSYEQYF; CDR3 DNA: TGCGCCAGCAGCTTGACTAGCGGGAGCTCCTACGAGCAGTACTTC
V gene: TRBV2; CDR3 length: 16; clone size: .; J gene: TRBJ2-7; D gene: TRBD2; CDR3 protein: CASWTSGGRGSYEQYF; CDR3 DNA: TGTGCCAGCTGGACTAGCGGGGGCCGAGGGTCCTACGAGCAGTACTTC
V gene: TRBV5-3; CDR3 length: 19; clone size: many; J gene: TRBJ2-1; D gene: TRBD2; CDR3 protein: CARSLETSGGALSWNEQFF; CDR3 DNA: TGTGCCAGAAGCTTGGAGACTAGCGGGGGGGCCTTATCTTGGAATGAGCAGTTCTTC
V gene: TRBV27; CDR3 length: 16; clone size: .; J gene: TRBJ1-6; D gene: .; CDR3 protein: CASSFVGGREDSPLHF; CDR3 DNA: TGTGCCAGCAGTTTTGTTGGGGGCCGAGAGGATTCACCCCTCCACTTT
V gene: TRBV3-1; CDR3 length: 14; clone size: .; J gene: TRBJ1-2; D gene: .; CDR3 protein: CASSPRGRNYGYTF; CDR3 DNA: TGTGCCAGCAGCCCACGGGGACGAAACTATGGCTACACCTTC
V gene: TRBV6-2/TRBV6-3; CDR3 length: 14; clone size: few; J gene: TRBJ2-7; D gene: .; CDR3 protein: CASSYSHGGYEQYF; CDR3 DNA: TGTGCCAGCAGTTACTCGCATGGCGGGTACGAGCAGTACTTC
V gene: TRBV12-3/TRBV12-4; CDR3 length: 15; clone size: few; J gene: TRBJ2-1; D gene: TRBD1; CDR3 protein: CASSTGQGAHNEQFF; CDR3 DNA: TGTGCCAGCAGCACGGGACAGGGGGCCCACAATGAGCAGTTCTTC
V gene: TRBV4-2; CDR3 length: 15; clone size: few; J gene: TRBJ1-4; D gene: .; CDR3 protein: CASSQGPATNEKLFF; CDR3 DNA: TGTGCCAGCAGCCAAGGGCCCGCAACTAATGAAAAACTGTTTTTT
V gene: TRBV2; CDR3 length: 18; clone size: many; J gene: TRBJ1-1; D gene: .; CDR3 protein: CASSPGRDGGPWNTEAFF; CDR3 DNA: TGTGCCAGCAGTCCAGGGAGGGACGGGGGTCCCTGGAACACTGAAGCTTTCTTT
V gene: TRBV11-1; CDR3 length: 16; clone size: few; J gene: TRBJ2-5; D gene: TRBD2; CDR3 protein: CASSFRTSGAQETQYF; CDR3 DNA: TGTGCCAGCAGCTTCAGGACTAGCGGGGCCCAAGAGACCCAGTACTTC
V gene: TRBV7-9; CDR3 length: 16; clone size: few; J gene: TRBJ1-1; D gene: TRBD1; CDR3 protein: CASSSGQALGGTEAFF; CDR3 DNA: TGTGCCAGCAGCTCAGGACAGGCCTTGGGGGGCACTGAAGCTTTCTTT